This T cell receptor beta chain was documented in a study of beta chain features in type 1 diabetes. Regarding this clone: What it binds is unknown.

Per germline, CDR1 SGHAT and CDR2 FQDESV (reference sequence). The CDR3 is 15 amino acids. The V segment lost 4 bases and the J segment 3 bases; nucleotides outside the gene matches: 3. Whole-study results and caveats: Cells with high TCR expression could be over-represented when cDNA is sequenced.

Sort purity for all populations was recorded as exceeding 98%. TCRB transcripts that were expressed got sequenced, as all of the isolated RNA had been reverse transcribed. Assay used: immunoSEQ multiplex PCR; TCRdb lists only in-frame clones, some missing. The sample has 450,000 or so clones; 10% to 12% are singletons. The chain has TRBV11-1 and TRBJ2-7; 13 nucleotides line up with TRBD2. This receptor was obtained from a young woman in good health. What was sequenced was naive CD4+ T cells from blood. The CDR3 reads CASSWTSGGNYEQYF. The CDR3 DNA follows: TGTGCCAGCAGCTGGACTAGCGGGGGAAACTACGAGCAGTACTTC. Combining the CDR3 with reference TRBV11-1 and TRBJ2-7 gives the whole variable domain EAEVAQSPRYKITEKSQAVAFWCDPISGHATLYWYRQILGQGPELLVQFQDESVVDDSQLPKDRFSAERLKGVDSTLKIQPAELGDSAMYLCASSWTSGGNYEQYFGPGTRLTVT.